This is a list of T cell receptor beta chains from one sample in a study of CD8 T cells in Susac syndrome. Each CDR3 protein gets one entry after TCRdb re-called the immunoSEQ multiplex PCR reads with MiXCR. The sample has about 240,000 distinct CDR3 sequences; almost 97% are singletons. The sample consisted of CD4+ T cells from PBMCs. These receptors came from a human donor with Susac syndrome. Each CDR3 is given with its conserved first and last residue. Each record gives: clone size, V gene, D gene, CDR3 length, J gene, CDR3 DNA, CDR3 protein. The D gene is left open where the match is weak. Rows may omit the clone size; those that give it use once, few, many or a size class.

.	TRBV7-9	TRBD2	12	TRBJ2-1	TGTGCCAGCAGCACTAGCGGTCATGAGCAGTTCTTC	CASSTSGHEQFF
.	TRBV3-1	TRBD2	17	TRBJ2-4	TGTGCCAGCAGCCAAGATGAGGCGGGAGGGGCCAAAAACATTCAGTACTTC	CASSQDEAGGAKNIQYF
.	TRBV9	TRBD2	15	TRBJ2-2	TGTGCCAGCAGCGCCCGCGGGGGAGGCGCCGGGGAGCTGTTTTTT	CASSARGGGAGELFF
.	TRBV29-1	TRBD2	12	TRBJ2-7	TGCAGCGTTTTTACTAGCGGCGACGAGCAGTACTTC	CSVFTSGDEQYF
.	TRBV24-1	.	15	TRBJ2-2	TGTGCCACCAGTGATTTACAGAGTCCCACCGGGGAGCTGTTTTTT	CATSDLQSPTGELFF
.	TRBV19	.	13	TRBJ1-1	TGTGCCAGTAGTATCCGGGGCAACACTGAAGCTTTCTTT	CASSIRGNTEAFF
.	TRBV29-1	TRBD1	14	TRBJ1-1	TGCAGCGTTCTTGGACAGGCAGTGAACACTGAAGCTTTCTTT	CSVLGQAVNTEAFF
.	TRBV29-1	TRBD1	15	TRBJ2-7	TGCAGCGTTGGGAAAGTTATGACAGGGGACTACGAGCAGTACTTC	CSVGKVMTGDYEQYF
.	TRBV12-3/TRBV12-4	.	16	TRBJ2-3	TGTGCCAGCAGCCCCCCCCCTACGGGGGGCACAGATACGCAGTATTTT	CASSPPPTGGTDTQYF
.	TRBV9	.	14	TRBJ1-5	TGTGCCAGCAGCCCTACAGGGATCAATCAGCCCCAGCATTTT	CASSPTGINQPQHF
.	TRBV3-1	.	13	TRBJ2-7	TGTGCCAGCAGCCAAGCAGGATCTGTCGAGCAGTACTTC	CASSQAGSVEQYF
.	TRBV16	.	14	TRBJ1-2	TGTGCCAGCAGCCCCTACTCTCCTGCGGAAGGCTACACCTTC	CASSPYSPAEGYTF
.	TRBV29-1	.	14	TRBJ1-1	TGCAGCGGGGAGGGGGACATACAAAACACTGAAGCTTTCTTT	CSGEGDIQNTEAFF
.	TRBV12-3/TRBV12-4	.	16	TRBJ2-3	TGTGCCAGCAGTTCGAGACGGATAACTAGCACAGATACGCAGTATTTT	CASSSRRITSTDTQYF
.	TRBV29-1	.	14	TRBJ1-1	TGCAGCGCGGGGGGGGCTCGTTGGAACACTGAAGCTTTCTTT	CSAGGARWNTEAFF
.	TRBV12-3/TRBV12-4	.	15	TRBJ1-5	TGTGCCAGCAGCCTCGCTCTCAGGGTCGGTCAGCCCCAGCATTTT	CASSLALRVGQPQHF
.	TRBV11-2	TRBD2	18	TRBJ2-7	TGTGCCAGCACCCAGTGGATAGCGGGAGATGGCGGGTCCTACGAGCAGTACTTC	CASTQWIAGDGGSYEQYF
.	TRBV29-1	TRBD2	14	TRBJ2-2	TGCAGCCCGCGGGGGGTCGGACTCACCGGGGAGCTGTTTTTT	CSPRGVGLTGELFF
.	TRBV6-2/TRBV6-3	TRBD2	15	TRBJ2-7	TGTGCCAGCAGTTACCGGTGGCTAGCGGCCTACGAGCAGTACTTC	CASSYRWLAAYEQYF
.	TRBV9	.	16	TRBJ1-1	TGTGCCAGCAGCGCCCGGGACGGGACCATGAACACTGAAGCTTTCTTT	CASSARDGTMNTEAFF
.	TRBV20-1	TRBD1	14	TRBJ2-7	TGCAGTGCTACTCGACAGGGGATGATCGACGAGCAGTACTTC	CSATRQGMIDEQYF
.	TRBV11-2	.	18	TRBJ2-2	TGTGCCAGCAGCTTTCCGGCCTACGGGCCACGGGCCACCGGGGAGCTGTTTTTT	CASSFPAYGPRATGELFF
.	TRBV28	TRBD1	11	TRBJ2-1	TGTGCCAGCAGAACAACAGGGGAAGAACGGTTC	CASRTTGEERF
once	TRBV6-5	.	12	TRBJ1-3	TGTGCCAGCAGTTACGGGGGTTCGACCATATATTTT	CASSYGGSTIYF
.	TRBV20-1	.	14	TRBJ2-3	TGCAGTGCTGAGACAGGATCGATCACAGATACGCAGTATTTT	CSAETGSITDTQYF
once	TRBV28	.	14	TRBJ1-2	TGTGCCAGCAGTCGCAGTGGTGGGGGGCATGGCTACACCTTC	CASSRSGGGHGYTF